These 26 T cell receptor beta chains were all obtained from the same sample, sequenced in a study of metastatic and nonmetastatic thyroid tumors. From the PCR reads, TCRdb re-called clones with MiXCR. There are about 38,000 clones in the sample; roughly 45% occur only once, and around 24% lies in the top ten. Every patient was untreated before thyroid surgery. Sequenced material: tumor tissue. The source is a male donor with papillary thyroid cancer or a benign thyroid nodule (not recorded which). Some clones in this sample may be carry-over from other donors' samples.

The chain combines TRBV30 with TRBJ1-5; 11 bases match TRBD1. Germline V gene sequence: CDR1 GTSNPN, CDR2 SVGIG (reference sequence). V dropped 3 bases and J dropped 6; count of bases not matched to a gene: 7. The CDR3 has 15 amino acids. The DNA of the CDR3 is TGTGCCTGGAGCCTGGACAGGGGGCAGCTTCAGCCCCAGCATTTT. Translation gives CAWSLDRGQLQPQHF.

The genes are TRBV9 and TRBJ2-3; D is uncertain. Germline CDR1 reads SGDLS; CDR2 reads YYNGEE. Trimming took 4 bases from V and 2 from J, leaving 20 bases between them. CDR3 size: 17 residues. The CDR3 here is CASSLRIGMGNTDTQYF. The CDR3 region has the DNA TGTGCCAGCAGCCTTAGAATAGGGATGGGAAACACAGATACGCAGTATTTT.

CDR3 region: CSARAPVAGQNNEQFF. DNA of the CDR3: TGCAGTGCTAGGGCTCCCGTAGCGGGTCAGAACAATGAGCAGTTCTTC. V usage is TRBV20-1 and J usage is TRBJ2-1, with TRBD2 matching over 7 bases. There are 16 residues in the CDR3. CDR1 DFQATT and CDR2 SNEGSKA come from the germline V gene (reference sequence). The J segment lost 5 bases and the V segment lost 3 bases, leaving 13 bases of the junction unmatched.

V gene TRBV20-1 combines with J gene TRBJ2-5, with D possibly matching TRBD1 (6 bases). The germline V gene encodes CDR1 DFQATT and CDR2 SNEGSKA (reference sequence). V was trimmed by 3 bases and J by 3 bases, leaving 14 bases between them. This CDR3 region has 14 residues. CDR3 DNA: TGCAGTGCTAGTGGCGGACAGAACAAAGAGACCCAGTACTTC. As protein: CSASGGQNKETQYF.

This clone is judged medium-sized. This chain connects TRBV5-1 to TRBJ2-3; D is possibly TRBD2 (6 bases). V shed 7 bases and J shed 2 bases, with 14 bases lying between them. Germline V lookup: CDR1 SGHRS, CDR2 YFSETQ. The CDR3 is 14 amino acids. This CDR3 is CASGRDWPTDTQYF. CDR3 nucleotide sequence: TGCGCCAGCGGGCGGGACTGGCCCACAGATACGCAGTATTTT. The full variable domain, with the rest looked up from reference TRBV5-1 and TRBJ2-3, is KAGVTQTPRYLIKTRGQQVTLSCSPISGHRSVSWYQQTPGQGLQFLFEYFSETQRNKGNFPGRFSGRQFSNSRSEMNVSTLELGDSALYLCASGRDWPTDTQYFGPGTRLTVL.

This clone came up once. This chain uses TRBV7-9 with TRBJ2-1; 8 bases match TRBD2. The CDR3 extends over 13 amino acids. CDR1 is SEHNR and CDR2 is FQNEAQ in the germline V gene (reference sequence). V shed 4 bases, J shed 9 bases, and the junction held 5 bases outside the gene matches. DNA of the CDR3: TGTGCCAGCAGCTCCCGGGAGGGGGGTGAGCAGTTCTTC. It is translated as CASSSREGGEQFF.

The CDR3 region is CATSGRAENIQYF. The CDR3 bases are TGTGCCACCAGTGGCAGGGCGGAGAACATTCAGTACTTC. V is TRBV24-1 and J is TRBJ2-4; D is possibly TRBD1 (5 bases). Germline V gene sequence: CDR1 KGHDR, CDR2 SFDVKD. This CDR3 contains 13 residues. Trimming stripped 5 bases from V and 7 bases from J, with 11 bases between.

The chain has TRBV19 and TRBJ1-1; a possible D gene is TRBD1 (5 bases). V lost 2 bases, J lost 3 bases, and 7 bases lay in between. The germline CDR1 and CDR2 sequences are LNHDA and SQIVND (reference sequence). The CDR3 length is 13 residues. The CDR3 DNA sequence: TGTGCCAGTAGTATATCAGGGCACACTGAAGCTTTCTTT. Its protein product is CASSISGHTEAFF.

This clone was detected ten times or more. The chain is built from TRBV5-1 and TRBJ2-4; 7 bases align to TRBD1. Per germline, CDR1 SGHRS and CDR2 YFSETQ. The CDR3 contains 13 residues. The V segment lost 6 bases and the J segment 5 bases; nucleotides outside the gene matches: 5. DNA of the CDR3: TGCGCCAGCAAGGTGACAGGGCAAAACATTCAGTACTTC. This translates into CASKVTGQNIQYF.

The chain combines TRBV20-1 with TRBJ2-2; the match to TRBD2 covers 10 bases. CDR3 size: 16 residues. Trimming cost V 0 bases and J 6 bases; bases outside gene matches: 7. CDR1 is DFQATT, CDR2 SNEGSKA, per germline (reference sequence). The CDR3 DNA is TGCAGTGCTAGAGAGCTAGCGGGAGACCCATCCGGGGAGCTGTTTTTT. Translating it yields CSARELAGDPSGELFF.

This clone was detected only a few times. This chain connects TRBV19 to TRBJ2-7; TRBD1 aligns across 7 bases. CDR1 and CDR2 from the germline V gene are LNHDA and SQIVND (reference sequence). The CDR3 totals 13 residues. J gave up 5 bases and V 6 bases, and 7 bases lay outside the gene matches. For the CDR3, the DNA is TGTGCCAGTAGCCCGTGGGACAGAAACGAGCAGTACTTC. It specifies CASSPWDRNEQYF.

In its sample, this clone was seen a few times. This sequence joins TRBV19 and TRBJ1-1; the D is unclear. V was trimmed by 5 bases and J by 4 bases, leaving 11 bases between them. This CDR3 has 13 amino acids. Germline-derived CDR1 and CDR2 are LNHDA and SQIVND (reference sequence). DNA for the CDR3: TGTGCCAGTAGTGTCAGCGGGAGCACTGAAGCTTTCTTT. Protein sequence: CASSVSGSTEAFF.

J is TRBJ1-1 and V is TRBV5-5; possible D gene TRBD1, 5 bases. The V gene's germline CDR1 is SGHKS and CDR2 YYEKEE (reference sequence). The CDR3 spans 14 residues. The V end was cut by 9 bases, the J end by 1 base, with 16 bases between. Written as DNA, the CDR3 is TGTGCCACCACAGGCCAACCGACGAACACTGAAGCTTTCTTT. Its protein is CATTGQPTNTEAFF.

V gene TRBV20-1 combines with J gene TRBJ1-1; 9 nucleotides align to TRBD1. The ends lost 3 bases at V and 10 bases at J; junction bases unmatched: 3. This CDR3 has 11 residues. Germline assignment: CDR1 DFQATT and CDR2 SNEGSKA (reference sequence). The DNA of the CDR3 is TGCAGTGCTAGTGTGGGACAGGGAGCTTTCTTT. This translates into CSASVGQGAFF.

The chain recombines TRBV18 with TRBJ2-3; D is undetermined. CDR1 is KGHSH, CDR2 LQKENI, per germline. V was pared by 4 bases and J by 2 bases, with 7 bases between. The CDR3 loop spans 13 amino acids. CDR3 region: CASSRAATDTQYF. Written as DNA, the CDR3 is TGTGCCAGCTCACGGGCCGCCACAGATACGCAGTATTTT.

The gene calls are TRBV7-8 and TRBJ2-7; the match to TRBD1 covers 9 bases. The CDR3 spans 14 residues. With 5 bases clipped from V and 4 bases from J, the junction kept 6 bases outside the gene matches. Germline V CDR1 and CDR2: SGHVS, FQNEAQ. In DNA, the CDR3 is TGTGCCAGCAGCCCCGGGACAGGGTTTTACGAGCAGTACTTC. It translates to CASSPGTGFYEQYF.

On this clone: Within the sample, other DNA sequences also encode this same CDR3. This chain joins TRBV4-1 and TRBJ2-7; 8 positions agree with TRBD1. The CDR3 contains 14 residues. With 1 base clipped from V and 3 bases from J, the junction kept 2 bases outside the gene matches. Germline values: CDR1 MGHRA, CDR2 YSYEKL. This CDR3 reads CASSQGTGIYEQYF. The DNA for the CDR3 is TGCGCCAGCAGCCAAGGGACAGGGATCTACGAGCAGTACTTC.

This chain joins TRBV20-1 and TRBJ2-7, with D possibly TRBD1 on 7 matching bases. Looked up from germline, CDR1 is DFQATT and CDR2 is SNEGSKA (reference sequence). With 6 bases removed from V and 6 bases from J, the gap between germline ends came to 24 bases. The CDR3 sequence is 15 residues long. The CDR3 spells CSAGGGWTGPREQYF. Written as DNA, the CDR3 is TGCAGTGCCGGTGGGGGGTGGACAGGCCCTCGCGAGCAGTACTTC.

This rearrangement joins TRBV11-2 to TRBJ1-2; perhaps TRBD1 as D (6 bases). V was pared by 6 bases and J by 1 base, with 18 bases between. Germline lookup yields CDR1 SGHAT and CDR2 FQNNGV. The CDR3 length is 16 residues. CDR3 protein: CASSSSGAIHNYGYTF. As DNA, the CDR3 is TGTGCCAGCAGTTCCTCGGGGGCCATTCATAACTATGGCTACACCTTC.

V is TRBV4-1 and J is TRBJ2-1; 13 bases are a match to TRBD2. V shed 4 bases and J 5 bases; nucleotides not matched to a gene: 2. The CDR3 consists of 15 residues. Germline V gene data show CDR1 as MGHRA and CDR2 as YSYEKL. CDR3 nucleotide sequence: TGCGCCAGCAGCCGCGGACTAGCGGGAGACAATGAGCAGTTCTTC. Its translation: CASSRGLAGDNEQFF.

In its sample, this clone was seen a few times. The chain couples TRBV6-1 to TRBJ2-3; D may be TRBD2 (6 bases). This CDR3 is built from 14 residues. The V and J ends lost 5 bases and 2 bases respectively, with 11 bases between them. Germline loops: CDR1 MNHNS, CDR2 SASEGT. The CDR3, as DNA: TGTGCCAGCAGTAGGACTACTGACACAGATACGCAGTATTTT. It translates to CASSRTTDTDTQYF.

CDR3 in amino acids: CASSLVGNTGELFF. CDR3 sequence (DNA): TGTGCCAGCAGCTTAGTAGGGAACACCGGGGAGCTGTTTTTT. The chain recombines TRBV11-3 with TRBJ2-2; the D is unclear. Trimming removed 1 base from V and 1 base from J, with 4 bases in between. Germline-derived CDR1 and CDR2 are SGHNT and YENEEA. The CDR3 is made up of 14 amino acids.

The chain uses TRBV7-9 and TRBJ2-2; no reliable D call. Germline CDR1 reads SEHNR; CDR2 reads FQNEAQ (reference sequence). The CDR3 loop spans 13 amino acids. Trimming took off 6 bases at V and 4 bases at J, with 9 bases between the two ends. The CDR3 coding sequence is TGTGCCAGCAGTTCGGACGCCACCGGGGAGCTGTTTTTT. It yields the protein CASSSDATGELFF.

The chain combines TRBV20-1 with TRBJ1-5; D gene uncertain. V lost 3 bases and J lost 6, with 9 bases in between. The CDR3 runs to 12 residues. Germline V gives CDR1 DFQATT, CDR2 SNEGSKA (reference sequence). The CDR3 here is CSASGPGQPQHF. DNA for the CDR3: TGCAGTGCTAGCGGGCCGGGTCAGCCCCAGCATTTT.

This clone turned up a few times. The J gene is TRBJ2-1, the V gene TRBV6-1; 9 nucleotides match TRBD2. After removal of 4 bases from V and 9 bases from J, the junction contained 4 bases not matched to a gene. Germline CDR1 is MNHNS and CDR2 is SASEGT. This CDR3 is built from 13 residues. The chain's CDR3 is CASSVGRGGEQFF. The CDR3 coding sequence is TGTGCCAGCAGTGTCGGGCGGGGGGGTGAGCAGTTCTTC.

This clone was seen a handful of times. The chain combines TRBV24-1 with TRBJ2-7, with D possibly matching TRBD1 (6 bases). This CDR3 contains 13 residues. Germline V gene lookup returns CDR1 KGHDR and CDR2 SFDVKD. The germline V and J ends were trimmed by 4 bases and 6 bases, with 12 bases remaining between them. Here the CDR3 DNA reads TGTGCCACCAGTGACGGGACATTTGGCGAGCAGTACTTC. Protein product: CATSDGTFGEQYF.